These T cell receptor beta chains were read from a single sample in a study of T-cell reconstitution after alpha-beta-depleted transplantation in children. TCRdb ran MiXCR on the PCR reads and lists one entry per CDR3 protein. This sample has under 250,000 distinct CDR3 sequences, with roughly a quarter found just once. This specimen was PBMCs, mostly from graft donor cells, taken 360 days after TCRalphabeta/CD19-depleted stem cell transplant. The source is a female patient between 2 and 10 years old who had a stem cell transplant for congenital amegakaryocytic thrombocytopenia, so the T cells may come from the graft donor. CDR3s include the opening cysteine and the closing phenylalanine or tryptophan. The order of the fields is clone size, D gene, J gene, V gene, CDR3 protein, CDR3 DNA. D genes are given only for firm matches. Expanded clones get a size class; other rows say once, few or many, or leave the size out.

.	TRBD1	TRBJ2-3	TRBV7-2	CASSLSVRGRAFTQYF	TGTGCCAGCAGCTTATCAGTCAGGGGGCGGGCTTTTACGCAGTATTTT
many	.	TRBJ2-5	TRBV29-1	CSVRELEETQYF	TGCAGCGTCAGGGAATTAGAAGAGACCCAGTACTTC
few	.	TRBJ2-4	TRBV24-1	CATADGPIQYF	TGTGCCACCGCCGACGGACCCATTCAGTACTTC
few	.	TRBJ2-5	TRBV6-5	CASSYSGAATQYF	TGTGCCAGCAGTTACTCGGGGGCGGCGACCCAGTACTTC
.	.	TRBJ2-2	TRBV10-1	CASSEDGTGELFF	TGCGCCAGCAGCGAAGACGGAACCGGGGAGCTGTTTTTT
.	TRBD1	TRBJ2-7	TRBV20-1	CGYNPGTGGLEQYF	TGCGGGTACAACCCCGGGACAGGGGGACTCGAGCAGTACTTC
many	.	TRBJ2-7	TRBV5-1	CASATQGPYEQYF	TGCGCCAGCGCTACACAGGGTCCGTACGAGCAGTACTTC
.	.	TRBJ2-7	TRBV12-3/TRBV12-4	CASRPDRSYEQYF	TGTGCCAGCAGACCCGACAGGTCCTACGAGCAGTACTTC
.	.	TRBJ2-5	TRBV11-2	CASSESSFSETQYF	TGTGCCAGCAGCGAATCGTCTTTCTCTGAGACCCAGTACTTC
many	.	TRBJ2-1	TRBV28	CASSLVGGYNEQFF	TGTGCCAGCAGTTTAGTTGGGGGCTACAATGAGCAGTTCTTC
few	TRBD2	TRBJ2-4	TRBV9	CASSVGRGGVSKNIQYF	TGTGCCAGCAGCGTAGGACGCGGGGGGGTGAGCAAAAACATTCAGTACTTC
.	.	TRBJ2-7	TRBV29-1	CSVAIGERGYEQYF	TGCAGCGTCGCCATTGGGGAAAGGGGCTACGAGCAGTACTTC
many	.	TRBJ1-1	TRBV10-2	CASSDRQDYTEAFF	TGCGCCAGCAGTGATAGACAGGACTACACTGAAGCTTTCTTT
.	.	TRBJ2-7	TRBV20-1	CSASSGPIYEQYF	TGCAGTGCTAGCTCCGGACCCATCTACGAGCAGTACTTC
.	.	TRBJ2-7	TRBV29-1	CSVEGLEPYEQYF	TGCAGCGTTGAAGGACTAGAGCCGTACGAGCAGTACTTC
many	TRBD2	TRBJ2-7	TRBV12-3/TRBV12-4	CASSLVPIAGNPYEQYF	TGTGCCAGCAGTTTAGTCCCTATAGCGGGAAACCCCTACGAGCAGTACTTC
many	.	TRBJ1-1	TRBV29-1	CSVEGRMNTEAFF	TGCAGCGTTGAGGGTCGGATGAACACTGAAGCTTTCTTT
few	TRBD1	TRBJ1-6	TRBV5-1	CASSLLSRDRAFYPLSPLHF	TGCGCCAGCAGCTTATTAAGCCGGGACAGGGCATTCTACCCACTGTCACCCCTCCACTTT
.	TRBD2	TRBJ2-3	TRBV11-2	CASIGWREATTDTQYF	TGTGCCAGCATCGGTTGGCGGGAGGCCACCACAGATACGCAGTATTTT
.	.	TRBJ2-3	TRBV7-9	CASSPLGADTQYF	TGTGCCAGCAGCCCCCTGGGCGCAGATACGCAGTATTTT
few	TRBD1	TRBJ2-7	TRBV7-2	CASSLARDRLFEQYF	TGTGCCAGCAGCTTAGCACGGGACAGATTATTTGAGCAGTACTTC
many	.	TRBJ2-3	TRBV7-8	CASSQELGGGDTQYF	TGTGCCAGCAGCCAAGAATTGGGGGGTGGAGATACGCAGTATTTT
.	.	TRBJ2-1	TRBV6-2/TRBV6-3	CASSYLGLNHNEQFF	TGTGCCAGCAGTTACTTGGGACTGAACCACAATGAGCAGTTCTTC